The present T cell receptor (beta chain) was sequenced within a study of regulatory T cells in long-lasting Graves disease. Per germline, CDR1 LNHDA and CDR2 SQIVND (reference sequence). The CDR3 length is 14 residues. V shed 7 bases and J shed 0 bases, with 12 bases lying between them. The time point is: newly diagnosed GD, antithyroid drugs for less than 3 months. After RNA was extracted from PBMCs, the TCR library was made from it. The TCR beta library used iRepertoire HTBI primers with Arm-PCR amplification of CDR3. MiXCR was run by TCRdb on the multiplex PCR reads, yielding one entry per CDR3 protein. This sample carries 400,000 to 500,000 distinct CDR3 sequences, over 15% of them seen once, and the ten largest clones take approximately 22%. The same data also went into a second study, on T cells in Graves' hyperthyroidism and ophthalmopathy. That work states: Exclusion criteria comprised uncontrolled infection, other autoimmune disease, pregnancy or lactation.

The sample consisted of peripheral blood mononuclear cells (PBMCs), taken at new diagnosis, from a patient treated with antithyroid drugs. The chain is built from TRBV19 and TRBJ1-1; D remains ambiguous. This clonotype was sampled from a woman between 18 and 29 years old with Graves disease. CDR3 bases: TGTGCCAGTAATGATCTTCCTCTGAACACTGAAGCTTTCTTT. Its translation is CASNDLPLNTEAFF.